The rows below give T cell receptor beta chains drawn from one sample of a study of radiotherapy plus CTLA-4 blockade in lung cancer. Clones were sequenced by immunoSEQ multiplex PCR, and TCRdb holds only the in-frame ones, with some missing. The sample yields roughly 100,000 clones, around 80% seen once. This material consisted of peripheral blood, taken from a patient treated with radiotherapy plus ipilimumab. The receptors stem from a human donor with non-small cell lung cancer that progressed on radiotherapy plus ipilimumab. Each CDR3 is given with its conserved first and last residue. Each record gives: D gene, J gene, V gene, clone size, CDR3 protein, CDR3 DNA. D genes are given only for firm matches. Rows give clone size only sometimes, using once, few, many, or a class for an expanded clone.

D gene: NA
J gene: TRBJ1-1
V gene: TRBV29-1
clone size: NA
CDR3 protein: CSVGRAEAFF
CDR3 DNA: TGCAGCGTCGGGAGAGCTGAAGCTTTCTTT

D gene: TRBD2
J gene: TRBJ2-3
V gene: TRBV5-1
clone size: NA
CDR3 protein: CASSPELAGSSTDTQYF
CDR3 DNA: TGCGCCAGCAGCCCTGAACTAGCGGGATCTAGCACAGATACGCAGTATTTT

D gene: TRBD1
J gene: TRBJ1-4
V gene: TRBV6-6
clone size: NA
CDR3 protein: CASSYTLDRVGEKLFF
CDR3 DNA: TGTGCCAGCAGTTACACCCTGGACAGGGTTGGTGAAAAACTGTTTTTT

D gene: NA
J gene: TRBJ1-3
V gene: TRBV30
clone size: NA
CDR3 protein: CAFEKGNTIYF
CDR3 DNA: TGTGCCTTTGAGAAGGGAAACACCATATATTTT

D gene: NA
J gene: TRBJ2-3
V gene: TRBV11-2
clone size: NA
CDR3 protein: CASSLWGDTQYF
CDR3 DNA: TGTGCCAGCAGCTTGTGGGGGGATACGCAGTATTTT

D gene: TRBD2
J gene: TRBJ2-1
V gene: TRBV5-4
clone size: NA
CDR3 protein: CASSSGLAGGVAEQFF
CDR3 DNA: TGTGCCAGCAGCTCGGGACTAGCGGGAGGAGTCGCTGAGCAGTTCTTC

D gene: NA
J gene: TRBJ2-7
V gene: TRBV5-1
clone size: NA
CDR3 protein: CASSPGRGARYEQYF
CDR3 DNA: TGCGCCAGCAGCCCAGGTCGGGGGGCGCGTTACGAGCAGTACTTC

D gene: NA
J gene: TRBJ1-1
V gene: TRBV7-9
clone size: NA
CDR3 protein: CASSKNTEAFF
CDR3 DNA: TGTGCCAGCAGTAAGAACACTGAAGCTTTCTTT

D gene: NA
J gene: TRBJ1-5
V gene: TRBV6-1
clone size: NA
CDR3 protein: CASSESRGSQPQHF
CDR3 DNA: TGTGCCAGCAGTGAATCGAGGGGTAGTCAGCCCCAGCATTTT

D gene: NA
J gene: TRBJ1-2
V gene: TRBV7-2
clone size: NA
CDR3 protein: CASSPPGRGNPRYGYTF
CDR3 DNA: TGTGCCAGCAGCCCTCCGGGACGGGGGAACCCTAGGTATGGCTACACCTTC

D gene: NA
J gene: TRBJ2-7
V gene: TRBV27
clone size: NA
CDR3 protein: CASSRPPGHVTYEQYF
CDR3 DNA: TGTGCCAGCAGCCGACCTCCCGGACACGTTACCTACGAGCAGTACTTC

D gene: TRBD2
J gene: TRBJ2-5
V gene: TRBV14
clone size: NA
CDR3 protein: CASSQWTSGAETQYF
CDR3 DNA: TGTGCCAGCAGCCAATGGACTAGCGGAGCTGAGACCCAGTACTTC

D gene: TRBD2
J gene: TRBJ2-5
V gene: TRBV27
clone size: NA
CDR3 protein: CASSLSSLGVAGLPETQYF
CDR3 DNA: TGTGCCAGCAGTTTATCCTCCTTGGGGGTAGCGGGACTCCCAGAGACCCAGTACTTC

D gene: NA
J gene: TRBJ2-7
V gene: TRBV28
clone size: NA
CDR3 protein: CASSLIGAGGSEQYF
CDR3 DNA: TGTGCCAGCAGTTTAATCGGCGCAGGGGGGAGCGAGCAGTACTTC

D gene: NA
J gene: TRBJ1-2
V gene: TRBV25-1
clone size: NA
CDR3 protein: CASSPADSSNYGYTF
CDR3 DNA: TGTGCCAGCAGTCCTGCCGACAGCTCTAACTATGGCTACACCTTC

D gene: NA
J gene: TRBJ1-2
V gene: TRBV30
clone size: NA
CDR3 protein: CAWSADRYGAGYTF
CDR3 DNA: TGTGCCTGGAGTGCAGACAGATACGGGGCTGGCTACACCTTC

D gene: NA
J gene: TRBJ2-5
V gene: TRBV10-3
clone size: NA
CDR3 protein: CALSAGARETQYF
CDR3 DNA: TGTGCCCTATCCGCCGGGGCTCGCGAGACCCAGTACTTC

D gene: TRBD1
J gene: TRBJ2-7
V gene: TRBV7-9
clone size: NA
CDR3 protein: CASSSSYRGYHEQYF
CDR3 DNA: TGTGCCAGCAGCTCAAGTTACAGGGGGTACCACGAGCAGTACTTC

D gene: NA
J gene: TRBJ2-5
V gene: TRBV5-1
clone size: NA
CDR3 protein: CASSLSRPPGETQYF
CDR3 DNA: TGCGCCAGCAGCTTGTCCCGACCCCCCGGGGAGACCCAGTACTTC

D gene: TRBD1
J gene: TRBJ1-1
V gene: TRBV6-1
clone size: NA
CDR3 protein: CAIRQGLVAEAFF
CDR3 DNA: TGTGCCATCAGACAGGGACTAGTCGCTGAAGCTTTCTTT

D gene: NA
J gene: TRBJ2-3
V gene: TRBV5-1
clone size: NA
CDR3 protein: CASSLIGASTDTQYF
CDR3 DNA: TGCGCCAGCAGCTTGATAGGGGCCTCGACAGATACGCAGTATTTT

D gene: NA
J gene: TRBJ1-1
V gene: TRBV19
clone size: NA
CDR3 protein: CASRGLERFTEAFF
CDR3 DNA: TGTGCCAGTAGAGGTCTTGAGAGGTTCACTGAAGCTTTCTTT

D gene: NA
J gene: TRBJ1-1
V gene: TRBV5-4
clone size: NA
CDR3 protein: CASSLPQGGGTEAFF
CDR3 DNA: TGTGCCAGCAGCTTGCCACAGGGCGGTGGTACTGAAGCTTTCTTT

D gene: TRBD1
J gene: TRBJ2-2
V gene: TRBV30
clone size: NA
CDR3 protein: CAWSSGTGSTGELFF
CDR3 DNA: TGTGCCTGGAGCTCCGGGACAGGGAGCACCGGGGAGCTGTTTTTT

D gene: NA
J gene: TRBJ2-1
V gene: TRBV7-3
clone size: once
CDR3 protein: CASSLTGEAQANEQFF
CDR3 DNA: TGTGCCAGCAGCTTAACAGGGGAAGCCCAGGCGAATGAGCAGTTCTTC

D gene: NA
J gene: TRBJ1-2
V gene: TRBV28
clone size: NA
CDR3 protein: CASSPKANYGYTF
CDR3 DNA: TGTGCCAGCAGTCCCAAAGCTAACTATGGCTACACCTTC

D gene: NA
J gene: TRBJ2-1
V gene: TRBV15
clone size: NA
CDR3 protein: CATSIVPRPSYNEQFF
CDR3 DNA: TGTGCCACCAGCATAGTGCCCAGGCCCTCCTACAATGAGCAGTTCTTC

D gene: NA
J gene: TRBJ1-4
V gene: TRBV29-1
clone size: few
CDR3 protein: CSVAYFGEKLFF
CDR3 DNA: TGCAGCGTTGCTTATTTCGGAGAAAAACTGTTTTTT

D gene: NA
J gene: TRBJ2-3
V gene: TRBV18
clone size: NA
CDR3 protein: CASSPGADTQYF
CDR3 DNA: TGTGCCAGCTCACCGGGCGCAGATACGCAGTATTTT

D gene: NA
J gene: TRBJ2-1
V gene: TRBV7-9
clone size: NA
CDR3 protein: CASSQKREEQFF
CDR3 DNA: TGTGCCAGCAGCCAAAAGAGGGAAGAGCAGTTCTTC

D gene: NA
J gene: TRBJ1-5
V gene: TRBV7-9
clone size: NA
CDR3 protein: CASSSQGGYQPQHF
CDR3 DNA: TGTGCCAGCAGCTCACAGGGTGGGTATCAGCCCCAGCATTTT

D gene: NA
J gene: TRBJ2-1
V gene: TRBV9
clone size: NA
CDR3 protein: CASSEDWAGNEQFF
CDR3 DNA: TGTGCCAGCAGTGAGGACTGGGCGGGCAATGAGCAGTTCTTC

D gene: NA
J gene: TRBJ2-2
V gene: TRBV6-5
clone size: few
CDR3 protein: CASSYGTAVGELFF
CDR3 DNA: TGTGCCAGCAGTTACGGGACCGCCGTGGGGGAGCTGTTTTTT

D gene: TRBD1
J gene: TRBJ1-2
V gene: TRBV6-5
clone size: NA
CDR3 protein: CASSPGQGPYGYTF
CDR3 DNA: TGTGCCAGCAGTCCCGGACAGGGCCCCTATGGCTACACCTTC